One and the same sample provided the 22 T cell receptor beta chains below, sequenced in a study of T cell clones after liver transplantation. The table came from immunoSEQ multiplex PCR; TCRdb's copy has only in-frame clones and leaves some out. The data show 95,000 to 130,000 clones, just over 90% seen once. Sequencing used CD4+ T cells from blood, obtained 12 months after liver transplant. The receptor source for this set is a human patient who received a liver transplant. Some T cells may have originated in the graft donor.

V is TRBV5-1 and J is TRBJ2-2; D unresolved. Trimming removed 4 bases from V and 3 bases from J, with 4 bases in between. Germline CDR1 reads SGHRS; CDR2 reads YFSETQ. CDR3 length: 12 amino acids. The CDR3 DNA reads as TGCGCCAGCAGCCTCGACACCGGGGAGCTGTTTTTT. It translates to CASSLDTGELFF.

This chain connects TRBV27 to TRBJ1-5, with a tentative D call TRBD1 (6 bases). CDR1 is MNHEY and CDR2 is SMNVEV in the germline V gene (reference sequence). The V end was cut by 6 bases, the J end by 9 bases, with 18 bases between. This CDR3 has 14 amino acids. CDR3 loop: CASSRQDRGGPQHF. CDR3 bases: TGTGCCAGCAGCCGACAGGACCGTGGTGGGCCCCAGCATTTT.

The V and J genes are TRBV2 and TRBJ2-7; D possibly corresponds to TRBD1 (5 bases). CDR1 is SNHLY and CDR2 is FYNNEI in the germline V gene. Trimming stripped 6 bases from V and 6 bases from J, with 18 bases between. The CDR3 runs to 14 residues. DNA of the CDR3: TGTGCCAGCAGGGAGACAGAGGCTCGTCCCGAGCAGTACTTC. It codes for CASRETEARPEQYF.

The rearrangement joins TRBV2 to TRBJ2-1, with 8 bases fitting TRBD1. The CDR3 length is 16 residues. The germline gives CDR1 SNHLY, CDR2 FYNNEI. Losses at the gene ends were 5 bases for V and 4 bases for J; bases not matched to a gene: 10. In DNA, the CDR3 is TGTGCCAGCAGTCCCCCGGGACAGGTTACTTACAATGAGCAGTTCTTC. This encodes CASSPPGQVTYNEQFF.

The J gene is TRBJ1-5, the V gene TRBV10-3, with D possibly TRBD1 on 6 matching bases. Germline-derived CDR1 and CDR2 are ENHRY and SYGVKD. The V end was cut by 4 bases, the J end by 3 bases, with 10 bases between. This CDR3 is built from 14 residues. The CDR3 is CAISGDIDNQPQHF. For the CDR3, the DNA is TGTGCCATCAGTGGGGACATTGACAATCAGCCCCAGCATTTT.

DNA for the CDR3: TGTGCCAGCAGCTTAGGCCGACAGGGGGTCGGGACCCAGTACTTC. This gives the protein CASSLGRQGVGTQYF. This chain links TRBV11-3 with TRBJ2-5; 9 nucleotides line up with TRBD1. Trimming removed 1 base from V and 7 bases from J; junction bases left unmatched: 7. The CDR3 length is 15 residues. In germline, CDR1 is SGHNT, CDR2 YENEEA.

A note on this clone: This CDR3 is also generated by other DNA sequences in the sample. This chain connects TRBV12-5 to TRBJ2-7; 11 bases map to TRBD2. Trimming removed 3 bases from V and 6 bases from J; junction bases left unmatched: 4. Germline V gives CDR1 LGHNT, CDR2 FRNRAP. The CDR3 consists of 14 residues. CDR3 bases: TGTGCTAGTGGTTTACTAGCGGGAGCGGGCGAGCAGTACTTC. Its protein product is CASGLLAGAGEQYF.

The chain uses TRBV11-2 and TRBJ1-2, with D possibly TRBD1 on 6 matching bases. V was clipped by 1 base and J by 7 bases, with 10 bases between them. There are 13 residues in the CDR3. Germline V lookup: CDR1 SGHAT, CDR2 FQNNGV. The CDR3 sequence is CASSLGGGPGYTF. DNA for the CDR3: TGTGCCAGCAGCTTAGGAGGGGGACCTGGCTACACCTTC.

The gene calls are TRBV11-2 and TRBJ2-4; no clear D. The CDR3 consists of 13 residues. CDR1 is SGHAT and CDR2 is FQNNGV in the germline V gene. V lost 1 base to trimming and J lost 6 bases, with 7 bases between them. Here the CDR3 reads CASSLGQSNIQYF. CDR3 bases: TGTGCCAGCAGCTTAGGGCAATCAAACATTCAGTACTTC.

The J gene is TRBJ2-7, the V gene TRBV9; weak D call: TRBD2 (5 bases). There are 14 residues in the CDR3. V lost 5 bases, J lost 5 bases, and 17 bases lay in between. Per germline, CDR1 SGDLS and CDR2 YYNGEE. CDR3 DNA sequence: TGTGCCAGCAGTCCGAGGGTCCTCTGGGACGAGCAGTACTTC. Protein: CASSPRVLWDEQYF.

The chain combines TRBV2 with TRBJ2-5; 10 positions match TRBD2. J lost 6 bases, V lost 6 bases, and 10 bases had no gene match. Germline CDR1 is SNHLY and CDR2 is FYNNEI. The CDR3 spans 15 residues. Written as DNA, the CDR3 is TGTGCCAGCAGGCGGCTAGCGGGGGAAACGCAGACCCAGTACTTC. Translated: CASRRLAGETQTQYF.

The chain uses TRBV29-1 and TRBJ2-2, with 7 bases matching TRBD2. This CDR3 spans 14 amino acids. The trim removed 7 bases at V and 7 bases at J, leaving 12 bases unmatched. CDR1 is SQVTM, CDR2 ANQGSEA, per germline. This chain's CDR3 is CSGISDGGSGELFF. The CDR3 DNA is TGCAGCGGAATTTCGGACGGGGGGAGCGGGGAGCTGTTTTTT.

The chain employs TRBV4-3 and TRBJ1-2, with TRBD1 identical over 7 bases. This CDR3 is 12 amino acids long. With 3 bases clipped from V and 7 bases from J, the junction kept 2 bases outside the gene matches. Per the germline V gene, CDR1 is LGHNA and CDR2 is YSLEER. This chain's CDR3 is CASSHDRAGYTF. For the CDR3, the DNA is TGCGCCAGCAGCCACGACAGGGCTGGCTACACCTTC.

V gene TRBV4-2 combines with J gene TRBJ2-1; possibly TRBD2 for D (5 bases). From germline, CDR1 is LGHNA and CDR2 YNFKEQ. The germline V and J ends were trimmed by 0 bases and 2 bases, with 14 bases remaining between them. This CDR3 comprises 17 residues. CDR3: CASSQDFLSGAYNEQFF. The CDR3, as DNA: TGTGCCAGCAGCCAAGATTTTTTAAGCGGAGCCTACAATGAGCAGTTCTTC.

The chain has TRBV5-1 and TRBJ2-7; D may be TRBD1 (5 bases). The CDR3 loop spans 15 amino acids. The V end was cut by 2 bases, the J end by 1 base, with 13 bases between. CDR1 is SGHRS and CDR2 is YFSETQ in the germline V gene. The CDR3 is CASSLGAVPSYEQYF. CDR3 coding DNA: TGCGCCAGCAGCTTAGGGGCAGTCCCATCCTACGAGCAGTACTTC.

The V gene is TRBV6-1, the J gene TRBJ2-7, with 7 bases matching TRBD2. The CDR3 covers 15 residues. V shed 5 bases, J shed 6 bases, and the junction held 13 bases outside the gene matches. Germline values: CDR1 MNHNS, CDR2 SASEGT. The CDR3 DNA is TGTGCCAGCAGTTCTTCTGGGAGGGCGGGCAGCGAGCAGTACTTC. Amino acid sequence: CASSSSGRAGSEQYF.

The V call is TRBV7-2, the J call TRBJ1-1, with D perhaps TRBD1 (5 bases). CDR1 and CDR2 (germline): SGHTA, FQGNSA. CDR3 length: 13 residues. Trimming shortened V by 1 base and J by 4 bases, and 7 bases separated the two germline ends. CDR3 in amino acids: CASSLGGVTEAFF. The CDR3 region has the DNA TGTGCCAGCAGCTTAGGGGGGGTCACTGAAGCTTTCTTT.

Notes on this clone: This same CDR3 is encoded by further DNA sequences in the sample. The chain couples TRBV5-1 to TRBJ2-3, with TRBD2 matching over 7 bases. The ends lost 3 bases at V and 3 bases at J; junction bases unmatched: 7. The CDR3 extends over 15 amino acids. CDR1 SGHRS and CDR2 YFSETQ come from the germline V gene. The DNA of the CDR3 is TGCGCCAGCAGCTCAAGTTCGGGAGGTACAGATACGCAGTATTTT. Translated, it gives CASSSSSGGTDTQYF.

The chain uses TRBV7-2 and TRBJ1-2; the D gene is possibly TRBD1 (6 bases). CDR1 SGHTA and CDR2 FQGNSA come from the germline V gene. Deletions cut 5 bases from V and 8 bases from J, with 12 bases between. This CDR3 comprises 12 residues. In DNA form, the CDR3 reads TGTGCCAGCAGCATACAGGGTAACGGCTACACCTTC. Translation: CASSIQGNGYTF.

The chain couples TRBV7-8 to TRBJ2-7; D is ambiguous. The V end lost 6 bases, the J end lost 4 bases, and 13 bases lay between the germline ends. Per germline, CDR1 SGHVS and CDR2 FQNEAQ. The length of the CDR3 is 13 residues. The CDR3 here is CASSLEPGYEQYF. CDR3 DNA: TGTGCCAGCAGTCTAGAGCCCGGTTACGAGCAGTACTTC.

The chain has TRBV19 and TRBJ1-2, with 7 nucleotides matching TRBD1. The CDR3 extends over 18 amino acids. Germline V gene data show CDR1 as LNHDA and CDR2 as SQIVND (reference sequence). V gave up 6 bases and J gave up 0 bases; unmatched junction bases: 16. The CDR3 here is CASRKNSNRGRANYGYTF. The CDR3 DNA reads TGTGCCAGTAGGAAAAACTCTAACAGGGGCCGAGCTAACTATGGCTACACCTTC.

This chain uses TRBV5-1 with TRBJ2-1; possibly TRBD2 for D (6 bases). Trimming pared 8 bases from V and 3 bases from J, leaving 15 bases between. Germline CDR1 SGHRS, CDR2 YFSETQ. The CDR3 has 14 residues. CDR3 nucleotide sequence: TGCGCCAGTACTATAGCGGAAGACTACAATGAGCAGTTCTTC. Protein sequence: CASTIAEDYNEQFF. The full variable domain, rest sourced from reference TRBV5-1 and TRBJ2-1, is KAGVTQTPRYLIKTRGQQVTLSCSPISGHRSVSWYQQTPGQGLQFLFEYFSETQRNKGNFPGRFSGRQFSNSRSEMNVSTLELGDSALYLCASTIAEDYNEQFFGPGTRLTVL.